These T cell receptor beta chains were read from a single sample in a study of cytomegalovirus exposure and HLA in healthy donors. Sequencing was performed with immunoSEQ multiplex PCR; in TCRdb, only in-frame clones are kept and a portion is missing. The sample totals about 55,000 clones; its top ten clones hold more than 9%. Material: PBMCs. The receptors were gathered from a woman aged 55-70 years in good health and CMV-seropositive. CDR3s include the opening cysteine and the closing phenylalanine or tryptophan. Fields, in order: J gene, D gene, V gene, CDR3 length, CDR3 protein, CDR3 DNA. The D gene is left open where the match is weak.

J gene: TRBJ1-4; D gene: .; V gene: TRBV6-5; CDR3 length: 14; CDR3 protein: CASSYGGEKEKLFF; CDR3 DNA: TGTGCCAGCAGTTACGGGGGCGAGAAGGAAAAACTGTTTTTT
J gene: TRBJ2-7; D gene: TRBD1; V gene: TRBV6-6; CDR3 length: 14; CDR3 protein: CASRTGDSSYEQYF; CDR3 DNA: TGTGCCAGCAGAACCGGGGACAGCTCCTACGAGCAGTACTTC
J gene: TRBJ1-5; D gene: .; V gene: TRBV4-2; CDR3 length: 16; CDR3 protein: CASSQDPGIGNQPQHF; CDR3 DNA: TGTGCCAGCAGCCAAGATCCGGGGATCGGCAATCAGCCCCAGCATTTT
J gene: TRBJ2-3; D gene: TRBD2; V gene: TRBV13; CDR3 length: 19; CDR3 protein: CASSSTSGGVSSGTDTQYF; CDR3 DNA: TGTGCCAGCAGCTCGACTAGCGGGGGGGTCTCTTCGGGCACAGATACGCAGTATTTT
J gene: TRBJ2-7; D gene: TRBD2; V gene: TRBV10-3; CDR3 length: 14; CDR3 protein: CAISDSSGGYEQYF; CDR3 DNA: TGTGCCATCAGCGATTCTAGCGGGGGTTACGAGCAGTACTTC
J gene: TRBJ2-1; D gene: .; V gene: TRBV5-6; CDR3 length: 14; CDR3 protein: CASSLAEGLWGQFF; CDR3 DNA: TGTGCCAGCAGCTTGGCGGAGGGGCTTTGGGGTCAGTTCTTC
J gene: TRBJ1-1; D gene: .; V gene: TRBV6-1; CDR3 length: 14; CDR3 protein: CASSVLEGNTEAFF; CDR3 DNA: TGTGCCAGCAGTGTTCTAGAGGGGAACACTGAAGCTTTCTTT
J gene: TRBJ1-6; D gene: TRBD1; V gene: TRBV9; CDR3 length: 19; CDR3 protein: CASSVDSGTGYSYNSPLHF; CDR3 DNA: TGTGCCAGCAGCGTAGATTCGGGGACAGGCTACTCCTATAATTCACCCCTCCACTTT
J gene: TRBJ2-2; D gene: .; V gene: TRBV18; CDR3 length: 16; CDR3 protein: CASSPTRDTTTGELFF; CDR3 DNA: TGTGCCAGCTCTCCGACCCGGGACACGACCACCGGGGAGCTGTTTTTT
J gene: TRBJ1-6; D gene: .; V gene: TRBV19; CDR3 length: 14; CDR3 protein: CATLGQSYNSPLPF; CDR3 DNA: TGTGCCACCCTTGGACAGTCCTATAATTCACCCCTCCCCTTT
J gene: TRBJ2-3; D gene: TRBD1; V gene: TRBV5-6; CDR3 length: 15; CDR3 protein: CASSTGTGGTDTQYF; CDR3 DNA: TGTGCCAGCAGCACGGGGACAGGGGGTACAGATACGCAGTATTTT
J gene: TRBJ2-7; D gene: .; V gene: TRBV28; CDR3 length: 13; CDR3 protein: CAGGGTGPREQYF; CDR3 DNA: TGTGCCGGGGGAGGGACAGGACCCCGCGAGCAGTACTTC
J gene: TRBJ1-6; D gene: .; V gene: TRBV5-6; CDR3 length: 15; CDR3 protein: CASSLRPSYNSPLHF; CDR3 DNA: TGTGCCAGCAGCCTCAGGCCCTCCTATAATTCACCCCTCCACTTT
J gene: TRBJ2-7; D gene: TRBD1; V gene: TRBV10-3; CDR3 length: 15; CDR3 protein: CAISPSGTGGYEQYF; CDR3 DNA: TGTGCCATCAGTCCTTCCGGGACAGGGGGTTACGAGCAGTACTTC
J gene: TRBJ1-6; D gene: TRBD1; V gene: TRBV5-4; CDR3 length: 16; CDR3 protein: CASSLDSGTARSPLHF; CDR3 DNA: TGTGCCAGCAGCTTGGATTCCGGGACAGCTCGTTCACCCCTCCACTTT
J gene: TRBJ1-5; D gene: TRBD1; V gene: TRBV27; CDR3 length: 16; CDR3 protein: CASSTIGGQGVGPQHF; CDR3 DNA: TGTGCCAGCAGCACTATAGGGGGACAGGGGGTAGGGCCCCAGCATTTT